This TCR beta chain was recorded in a study of memory B cells and T cells in multiple sclerosis (dated by TCRdb to 2017 to 2018). For context, the study as a whole: In multiple sclerosis patients, the study set the TCR beta repertoires of autoproliferating peripheral T cells against those of T cells infiltrating brain lesions. A couple of multiple sclerosis patients were included in the TCR sequencing because brain lesions obtained at autopsy or brain-infiltrating cells obtained from biopsy were available for them. Points the paper makes about the study in general: Clone-set sizes varied between compartments, which affected the numbers of shared clonotypes and made normalization necessary.

In the case of this clone: Its cognate antigen has yet to be identified. No base quality values were provided; no much bigger clone lies one nucleotide off.

After CFSE-labeled PBMCs were cultured without any stimulus, the autoproliferating (CFSEdim) and non-proliferating (CFSEhi) T cell fractions were each sequenced on their own. A total of about 4.9x10^7 CFSE-labeled PBMCs were cultured for 7 days without stimulus, and replicate wells were then pooled. PBMCs were labeled with approximately 0.47 uM CFSE and were cultured without exogenous stimuli in serum-free AIM-V medium. PBMCs were isolated by Ficoll density gradient centrifugation and cryopreserved before use. Using a FACSAria III, live 7-AAD-negative cells were sorted, then washed with PBS and stored frozen at -80 degrees C as dry pellets. TCRbeta CDR3 regions were amplified from extracted genomic DNA using the immunoSEQ Platform. The immunoSEQ assay used multiplex PCR together with high-throughput sequencing and a bioinformatics pipeline from the vendor. The published analysis was carried out like this. After discarding non-productive sequences and any CDR3s under 4 amino acids in length, clonotype frequencies were recalculated for each sample. Shared clonotypes were identified in immunoSEQ Analyzer 2.0 as identical CDR3 amino acid, V gene and J gene sequences. To normalize repertoire overlap, the number of shared clonotypes was divided by the product of the two clone-set sizes and multiplied by 1000 to give arbitrary units. TCRdb limited this immuneACCESS table to in-frame rearrangements with V and J called. A share of clones is missing; checked studies link under half to unresolved V genes, and the rest is unexplained. Clonal size and the V and J genes are those of that table, whereas D and trimming came from the DNA. The sample table contains 25,000 to 35,000 clones; only one count was recorded for more than 75% of them. The biggest ten clones account for less than 3.5% of the sample.

This receptor was identified in a human donor with multiple sclerosis. Sequencing was carried out using PBMCs from blood kept in culture.

The DNA sequence is given as TGTGCCAGTAGTATTGAACTAGCGGGGCCGGGGTTGAGGGACAATGAGCAGTTCTTC. Its protein product is CASSIELAGPGLRDNEQFF. This receptor chain uses TRBV19 and TRBJ2-1, with 10 junctional bases fitting TRBD2. V is pruned by 3 bases and J by 5 bases, leaving 16 bases of the junction without a gene match. The CDR3 has 19 amino acids, counting the end cysteine and phenylalanine. Of the read, only the CDR3 DNA is kept; its 57 bases are in frame from base 1. Sequences LNHDA (CDR1) and SQIVND (CDR2) are obtained from the germline V gene (reference sequence).